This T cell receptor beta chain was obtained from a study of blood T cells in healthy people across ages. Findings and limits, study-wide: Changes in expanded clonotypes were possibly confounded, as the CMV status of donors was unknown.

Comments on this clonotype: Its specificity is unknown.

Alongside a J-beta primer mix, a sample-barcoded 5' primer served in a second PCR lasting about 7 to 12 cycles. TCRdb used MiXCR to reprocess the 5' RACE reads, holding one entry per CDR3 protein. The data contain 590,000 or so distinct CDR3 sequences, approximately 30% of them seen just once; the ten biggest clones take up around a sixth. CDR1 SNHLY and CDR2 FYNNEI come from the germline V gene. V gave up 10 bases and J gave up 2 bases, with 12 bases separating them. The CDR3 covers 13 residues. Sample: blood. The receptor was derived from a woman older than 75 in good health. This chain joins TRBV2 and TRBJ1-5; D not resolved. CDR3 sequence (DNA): TGTGCCACCGGACGTGAGGGCAATCAGCCCCAGCATTTT. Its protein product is CATGREGNQPQHF.